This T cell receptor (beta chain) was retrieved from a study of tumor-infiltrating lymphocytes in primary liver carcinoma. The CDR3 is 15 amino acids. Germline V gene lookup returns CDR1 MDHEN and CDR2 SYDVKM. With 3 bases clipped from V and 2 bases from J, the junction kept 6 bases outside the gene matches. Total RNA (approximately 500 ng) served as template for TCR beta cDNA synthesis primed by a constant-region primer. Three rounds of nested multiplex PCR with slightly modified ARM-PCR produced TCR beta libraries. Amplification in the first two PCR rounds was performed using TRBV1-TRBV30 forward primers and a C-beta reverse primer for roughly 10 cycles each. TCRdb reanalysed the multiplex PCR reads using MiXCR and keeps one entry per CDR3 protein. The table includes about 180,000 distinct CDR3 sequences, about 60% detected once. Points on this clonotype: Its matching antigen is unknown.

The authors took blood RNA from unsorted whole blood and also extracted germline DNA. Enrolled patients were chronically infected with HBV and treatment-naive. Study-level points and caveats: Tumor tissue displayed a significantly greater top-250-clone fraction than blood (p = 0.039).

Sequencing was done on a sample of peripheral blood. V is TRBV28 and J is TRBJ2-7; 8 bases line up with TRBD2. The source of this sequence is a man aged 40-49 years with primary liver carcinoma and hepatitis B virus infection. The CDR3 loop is CASSLNLAGAYEQYF. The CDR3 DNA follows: TGTGCCAGCAGTTTGAACCTAGCGGGTGCCTACGAGCAGTACTTC.